This T cell receptor beta chain came from a study of beta chain features in type 1 diabetes. The investigators reverse transcribed all of the isolated RNA, so they sequenced expressed TCRB transcripts. Repertoires were generated with immunoSEQ multiplex PCR, while TCRdb's copy carries only in-frame clones and drops some. Of some 410,000 clones listed, roughly an eighth are singletons. For this clone: What it binds is unknown.

Sorting based on CD45RO/CCR7/CD25/CD127/CD95/CD27 separated CD4+ naive, central memory, regulatory and stem cell-like memory cells. Post-sort purity exceeded 95% for all sorted populations. Study-wide points: There were fewer insertions and more deletions at the VDJ junctions of type 1 diabetes patients.

V lost 4 bases, J lost 1 base, and 11 bases lay in between. CDR1 and CDR2 (germline): LGHNA, YNFKEQ. The CDR3 runs to 15 residues. Sequencing was done on a sample of naive CD4+ T cells from blood. This receptor was obtained from a woman under 30 in good health. The chain combines TRBV4-2 with TRBJ2-1; tentatively, D is TRBD2 (6 bases). CDR3 sequence reads: CASSPGRGSYNEQFF. CDR3 in DNA: TGTGCCAGCAGCCCGGGGCGGGGTTCCTACAATGAGCAGTTCTTC.